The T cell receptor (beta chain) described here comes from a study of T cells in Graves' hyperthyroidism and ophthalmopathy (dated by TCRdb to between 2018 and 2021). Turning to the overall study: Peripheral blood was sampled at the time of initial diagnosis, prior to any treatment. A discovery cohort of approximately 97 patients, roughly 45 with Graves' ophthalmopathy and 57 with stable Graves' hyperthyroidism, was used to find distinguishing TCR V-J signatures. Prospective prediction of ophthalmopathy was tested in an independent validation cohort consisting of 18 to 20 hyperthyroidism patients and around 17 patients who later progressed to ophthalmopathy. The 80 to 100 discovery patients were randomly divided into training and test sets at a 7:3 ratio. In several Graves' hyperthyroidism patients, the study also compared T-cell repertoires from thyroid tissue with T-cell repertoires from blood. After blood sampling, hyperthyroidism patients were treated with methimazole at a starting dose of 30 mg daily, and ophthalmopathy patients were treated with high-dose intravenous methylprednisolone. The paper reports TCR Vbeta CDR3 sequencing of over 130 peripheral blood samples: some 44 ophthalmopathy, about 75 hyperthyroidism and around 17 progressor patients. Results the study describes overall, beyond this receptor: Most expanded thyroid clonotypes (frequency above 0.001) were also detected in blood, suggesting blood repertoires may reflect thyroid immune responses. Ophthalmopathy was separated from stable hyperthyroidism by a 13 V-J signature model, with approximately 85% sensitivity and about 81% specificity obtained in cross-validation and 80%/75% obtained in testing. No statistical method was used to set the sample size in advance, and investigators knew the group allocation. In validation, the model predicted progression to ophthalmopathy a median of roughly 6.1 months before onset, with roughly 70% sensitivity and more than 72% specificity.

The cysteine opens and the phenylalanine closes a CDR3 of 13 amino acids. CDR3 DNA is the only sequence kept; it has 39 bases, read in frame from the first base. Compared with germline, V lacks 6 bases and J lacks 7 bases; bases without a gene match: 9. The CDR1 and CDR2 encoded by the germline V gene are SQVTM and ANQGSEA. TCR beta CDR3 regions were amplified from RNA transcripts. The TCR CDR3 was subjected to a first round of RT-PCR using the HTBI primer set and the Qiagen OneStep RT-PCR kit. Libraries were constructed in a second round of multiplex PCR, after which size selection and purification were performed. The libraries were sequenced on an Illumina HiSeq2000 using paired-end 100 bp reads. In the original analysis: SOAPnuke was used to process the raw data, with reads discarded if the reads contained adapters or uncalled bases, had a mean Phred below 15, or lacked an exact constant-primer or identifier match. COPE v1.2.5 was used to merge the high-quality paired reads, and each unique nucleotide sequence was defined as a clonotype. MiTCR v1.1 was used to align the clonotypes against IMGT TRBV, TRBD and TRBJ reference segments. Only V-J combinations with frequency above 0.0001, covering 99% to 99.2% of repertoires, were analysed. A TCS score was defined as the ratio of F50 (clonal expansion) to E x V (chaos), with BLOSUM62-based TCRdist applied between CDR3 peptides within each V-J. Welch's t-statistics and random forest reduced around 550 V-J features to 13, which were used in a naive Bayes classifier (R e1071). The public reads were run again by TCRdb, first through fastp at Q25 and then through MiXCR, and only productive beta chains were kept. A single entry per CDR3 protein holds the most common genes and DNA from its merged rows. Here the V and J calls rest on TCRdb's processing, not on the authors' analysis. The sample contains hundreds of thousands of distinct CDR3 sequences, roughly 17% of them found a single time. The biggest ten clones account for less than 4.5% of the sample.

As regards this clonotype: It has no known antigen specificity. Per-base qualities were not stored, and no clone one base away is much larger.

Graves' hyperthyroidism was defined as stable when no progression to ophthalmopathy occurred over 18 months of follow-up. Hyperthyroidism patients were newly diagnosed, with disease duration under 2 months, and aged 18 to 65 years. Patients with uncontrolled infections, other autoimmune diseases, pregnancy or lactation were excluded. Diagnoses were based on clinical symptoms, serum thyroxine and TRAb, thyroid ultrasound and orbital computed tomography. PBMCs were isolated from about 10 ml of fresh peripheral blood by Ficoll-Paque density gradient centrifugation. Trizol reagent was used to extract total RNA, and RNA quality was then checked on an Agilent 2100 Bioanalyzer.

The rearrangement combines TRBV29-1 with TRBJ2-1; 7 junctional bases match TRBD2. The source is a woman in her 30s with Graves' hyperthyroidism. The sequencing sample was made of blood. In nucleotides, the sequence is TGCAGCGTGTCGGGGGGTTTTATAAATGAGCAGTTCTTC. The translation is CSVSGGFINEQFF.